Below, 19 T cell receptor beta chains from the same sample are listed, as sequenced in a study of blood T cell repertoires in COVID-19. Method: immunoSEQ multiplex PCR; TCRdb's copy keeps in-frame clones and lacks some. The repertoire consists of some 220,000 clones, with roughly 84% occurring once and the leading ten covering around 18%. Material: peripheral blood. Every receptor here comes from a woman aged 80 or over with active or convalescent COVID-19.

The chain combines TRBV13 with TRBJ2-7; perhaps TRBD2 as D (5 bases). Germline V CDR1 and CDR2: PRHDT, FYEKMQ (reference sequence). CDR3 length: 17 amino acids. Trimming removed 2 bases from V and 9 bases from J, with 26 bases in between. DNA for the CDR3: TGTGCCAGCAGCTTAAACCTAGGAGGATCCTCCCCCTCGGGGCAGTACTTC. Protein: CASSLNLGGSSPSGQYF.

The gene calls are TRBV30 and TRBJ1-2, with 8 bases lining up with TRBD1. This CDR3 comprises 17 residues. V was clipped by 0 bases and J by 0 bases; unmatched bases: 9. Germline V lookup: CDR1 GTSNPN, CDR2 SVGIG (reference sequence). The CDR3 DNA sequence: TGTGCCTGGAGTGTACGGGACAGGCGACCTTCTAACTATGGCTACACCTTC. It yields the protein CAWSVRDRRPSNYGYTF.

V usage is TRBV5-4 and J usage is TRBJ2-7, with D tentatively TRBD1 (6 bases). Germline V gene sequence: CDR1 SGHNT, CDR2 YYREEE (reference sequence). Trimming took 4 bases from V and 2 from J, leaving 16 bases between them. This CDR3 region has 15 residues. Written as DNA, the CDR3 is TGTGCCAGCAGCGGGGCCAGGGGTTCCACCTACGAGCAGTACTTC. Its protein is CASSGARGSTYEQYF.

This clone was observed a single time. The sample contains more than one DNA sequence encoding this CDR3. The chain couples TRBV7-3 to TRBJ2-2; TRBD2 matches 7 bases. This CDR3 has 15 amino acids. V shed 5 bases and J 4 bases; nucleotides not matched to a gene: 7. The germline CDR1 and CDR2 sequences are SGHTA and FQGTGA. This CDR3 is CASSKLGGGTGELFF. The DNA of the CDR3 is TGTGCCAGCAGCAAACTGGGGGGGGGCACCGGGGAGCTGTTTTTT.

This clone appeared a few times. This chain joins TRBV15 and TRBJ1-1, with 7 positions matching TRBD1. V trimming: 0 bases; J trimming: 0 bases; junction bases outside the gene matches: 10. This CDR3 spans 18 amino acids. Germline CDR1 is LNHNV and CDR2 is YYDKDF (reference sequence). CDR3 region: CATSRDRWDRRMNTEAFF. The CDR3 coding sequence is TGTGCCACCAGCAGAGATCGTTGGGACAGAAGAATGAACACTGAAGCTTTCTTT.

The table lists this clone with a few counts. The V call is TRBV5-4, the J call TRBJ2-7; D unresolved. V was trimmed by 2 bases and J by 2 bases, leaving 17 bases between them. The CDR3 is 16 residues long. Germline assignment: CDR1 SGHNT and CDR2 YYREEE (reference sequence). CDR3: CASSLGGASAPYEQYF. CDR3 DNA: TGTGCCAGCAGCTTAGGTGGAGCGAGCGCTCCCTACGAGCAGTACTTC.

A note on this clone: A read error may produce the germline difference seen at one junction end. The chain employs TRBV7-8 and TRBJ2-5; TRBD1 matches at 9 bases. This CDR3 is 16 amino acids long. Germline V lookup: CDR1 SGHVS, CDR2 FQNEAQ. The CDR3 is CASSLADLGQGETQYF. The CDR3 DNA follows: TGTGCCAGCAGCCTAGCGGACCTTGGACAGGGGGAGACCCAGTACTTC.

This chain links TRBV29-1 with TRBJ2-5; possibly TRBD2 for D (5 bases). V lost 0 bases and J lost 5, with 7 bases in between. Germline V lookup: CDR1 SQVTM, CDR2 ANQGSEA. The CDR3 runs 12 residues. CDR3 sequence: CSVEERGETQYF. CDR3 in DNA: TGCAGCGTTGAAGAACGAGGGGAGACCCAGTACTTC.

The chain uses TRBV5-4 and TRBJ2-3, with D tentatively TRBD2 (5 bases). V lost 1 base and J lost 2, with 14 bases in between. The CDR3 totals 16 residues. Germline V gene lookup returns CDR1 SGHNT and CDR2 YYREEE (reference sequence). CDR3 DNA sequence: TGTGCCAGCAGCTTGTCCTCTAGCTCGCCCACAGATACGCAGTATTTT. Protein: CASSLSSSSPTDTQYF.

The J gene is TRBJ1-1, the V gene TRBV28, with TRBD1 matching over 9 bases. Unmatched junction bases numbered 10, after V lost 4 bases and J lost 7 bases. From germline, CDR1 is MDHEN and CDR2 SYDVKM. The CDR3 extends over 15 amino acids. The CDR3 nucleotides read TGTGCCAGCAGTTCCGCCGGGACAGGGACCGATGAAGCTTTCTTT. This gives the protein CASSSAGTGTDEAFF.

The chain joins TRBV21-1 to TRBJ1-1; the table names TRBD1, a call not compared with the DNA. TRBV21-1 is a pseudogene locus. The CDR3 is made up of 14 amino acids. This chain's CDR3 is CASSKGQRNTEAFF. In nucleotides, the CDR3 is TGTGCCAGCAGCAAGGGGCAGCGGAACACTGAAGCTTTCTTT.

The chain recombines TRBV7-9 with TRBJ2-3, with 8 bases lining up with TRBD2. Germline assignment: CDR1 SEHNR and CDR2 FQNEAQ (reference sequence). CDR3 length equals 15 residues. V was clipped by 1 base and J by 5 bases; unmatched bases: 5. The CDR3 region is CASSLGSGGQDTQYF. The CDR3 coding sequence is TGTGCCAGCAGCTTAGGGTCGGGAGGGCAAGATACGCAGTATTTT. The entire variable domain, with the rest obtained from reference TRBV7-9 and TRBJ2-3, is as follows: DTGVSQNPRHKITKRGQNVTFRCDPISEHNRLYWYRQTLGQGPEFLTYFQNEAQLEKSRLLSDRFSAERPKGSFSTLEIQRTEQGDSAMYLCASSLGSGGQDTQYFGPGTRLTVL.

The rearrangement joins TRBV19 to TRBJ1-5; 8 nucleotides agree with TRBD1. The CDR3 runs 18 residues. The V and J ends lost 0 bases and 0 bases, in that order; junction bases with no gene match: 7. The germline CDR1 and CDR2 sequences are LNHDA and SQIVND (reference sequence). The CDR3 sequence is CASSIDGTGVYSNQPQHF. CDR3 in DNA: TGTGCCAGTAGTATAGACGGGACAGGAGTTTATAGCAATCAGCCCCAGCATTTT.

The V call is TRBV3-1 (or the pseudogene TRBV3-2), the J call TRBJ2-5; TRBD1 might be the D (6 bases). Looked up from germline, CDR1 is LGHDT and CDR2 is YNNKEL (reference sequence). The CDR3 is made up of 14 amino acids. V lost 4 bases and J lost 4, with 13 bases in between. The CDR3 is CASSPTGSGETQYF. CDR3 sequence (DNA): TGTGCCAGCAGCCCTACAGGGTCTGGAGAGACCCAGTACTTC.

The chain couples TRBV28 to TRBJ2-7, with D tentatively TRBD2 (7 bases). The CDR3 length is 15 residues. Germline V gene sequence: CDR1 MDHEN, CDR2 SYDVKM. The V gene lost 6 bases and the J gene lost 3 bases, with 18 bases spanning the gap. CDR3 in DNA: TGTGCCAGCAGCCCTCTTGGGGGGGCTGTCTACGAGCAGTACTTC. Amino acids: CASSPLGGAVYEQYF.

This clone was counted only a few times. The V call is TRBV29-1, the J call TRBJ2-1; a weak D match, TRBD1 (5 bases). CDR3 size: 13 residues. Germline V lookup: CDR1 SQVTM, CDR2 ANQGSEA. Deletions cut 1 base from V and 3 bases from J, with 7 bases between. As DNA, the CDR3 is TGCAGCGTTGAAGGGACACTCTACAATGAGCAGTTCTTC. Its protein product is CSVEGTLYNEQFF.

The chain combines TRBV2 with TRBJ1-1, with D uncertain. Germline CDR1 is SNHLY and CDR2 is FYNNEI. This CDR3 region has 13 residues. Trimming left V 0 bases short and J 9 bases short, with 11 bases between. In DNA, the CDR3 is TGTGCCAGCAGTGAAGCCGCGGCGGCCAAAGCTTTCTTT. This sequence encodes CASSEAAAAKAFF.

There are a few counts of this clone. The gene calls are TRBV6-5 and TRBJ1-1; no clear D gene. The length of the CDR3 is 15 residues. Germline-derived CDR1 and CDR2 are MNHEY and SVGAGI. V was clipped by 6 bases and J by 1 base, with 15 bases between them. The CDR3 coding sequence is TGTGCCAGCAGGCGTGACAAGCGGAGGAACACTGAAGCTTTCTTT. It yields the protein CASRRDKRRNTEAFF.

The V and J genes are TRBV5-1 and TRBJ1-4; D is perhaps TRBD1 (5 bases). The CDR3 contains 15 residues. Germline-derived CDR1 and CDR2 are SGHRS and YFSETQ. Trimming pared 1 base from V and 5 bases from J, leaving 12 bases between. The CDR3 spells CASSLKARENEKLFF. The DNA for the CDR3 is TGCGCCAGCAGCTTGAAGGCCAGGGAAAATGAAAAACTGTTTTTT.